Listed here are 24 T cell receptor beta chains from one sample, sequenced in a study of OX40 agonist ivuxolimab in advanced cancers. The data were produced by immunoSEQ multiplex PCR, yet TCRdb's version contains in-frame clones alone and is incomplete. The sample consists of tens of thousands of clones, 75% to 85% of them appearing once. This specimen consisted of CD4+ or CD8+ T cells sorted from blood, obtained in a trial of the OX40 agonist ivuxolimab. The receptors stem from an adult with an advanced solid tumor such as melanoma, head and neck, liver or kidney cancer.

The chain has TRBV6-6 and TRBJ2-7; a possible D gene is TRBD2 (7 bases). V was trimmed by 5 bases and J by 7 bases, leaving 15 bases between them. This CDR3 has 13 amino acids. Germline CDR1 and CDR2: MNHNY and SVGAGI (reference sequence). This CDR3 reads CASSPPGGREQYF. CDR3 DNA sequence: TGTGCCAGCAGTCCCCCCGGGGGGCGAGAGCAGTACTTC.

This chain connects TRBV10-3 to TRBJ1-4; 8 nucleotides line up with TRBD1. Germline CDR1 and CDR2: ENHRY and SYGVKD. The CDR3 length is 16 residues. J lost 3 bases, V lost 11 bases, and 14 bases had no gene match. CDR3 sequence reads: CASRGTGGEANEKLFF. CDR3 sequence (DNA): TGTGCCTCACGGGGCACAGGGGGGGAGGCTAATGAAAAACTGTTTTTT.

In this sample, this clone turned up once. The chain uses TRBV10-3 and TRBJ1-1; a possible D gene is TRBD1 (5 bases). The germline CDR1 and CDR2 sequences are ENHRY and SYGVKD. The CDR3 covers 13 residues. V lost 2 bases, J lost 9 bases, and 13 bases lay in between. In DNA form, the CDR3 reads TGTGCCATCAGTGAGGAATCCGGGACCCAAGCTTTCTTT. It codes for CAISEESGTQAFF.

V usage is TRBV6-1 and J usage is TRBJ2-1; D is perhaps TRBD1 (6 bases). Per germline, CDR1 MNHNS and CDR2 SASEGT. This CDR3 has 13 amino acids. V was trimmed by 4 bases and J by 2 bases, leaving 6 bases between them. The CDR3 protein is CASSGTAYNEQFF. The CDR3 coding sequence is TGTGCCAGCAGTGGGACAGCCTACAATGAGCAGTTCTTC.

This rearrangement joins TRBV5-5 to TRBJ1-5, with TRBD1 as a possible D gene (5 bases). V was clipped by 4 bases and J by 4 bases, with 15 bases between them. The CDR3 is 15 amino acids. Germline CDR1 SGHKS, CDR2 YYEKEE (reference sequence). CDR3 residues: CASSIGATSNQPQHF. CDR3 in DNA: TGTGCCAGCAGCATCGGGGCCACCTCGAATCAGCCCCAGCATTTT.

The chain couples TRBV9 to TRBJ2-7; 7 nucleotides match TRBD2. Germline loops: CDR1 SGDLS, CDR2 YYNGEE. The CDR3 has 14 residues. Trimming at V came to 3 bases and at J to 2 bases, leaving 5 bases not matched to a gene. Written as DNA, the CDR3 is TGTGCCAGCAGCGCGTCCGCGGGGGCCTACGAGCAGTACTTC. Translated: CASSASAGAYEQYF.

The rearrangement uses TRBV5-4 and TRBJ2-3; D possibly corresponds to TRBD2 (5 bases). The CDR3 runs to 16 residues. Germline assignment: CDR1 SGHNT and CDR2 YYREEE (reference sequence). V was clipped by 0 bases and J by 0 bases, with 11 bases between them. As DNA, the CDR3 is TGTGCCAGCAGCTTGGAGGGAGATGCTAGCACAGATACGCAGTATTTT. As protein: CASSLEGDASTDTQYF.

On this clone: Germline and junction disagree at one end, which may indicate a read error. The chain joins TRBV7-7 to TRBJ2-5, with TRBD1 matching 11 bases. This CDR3 region has 15 residues. The germline V gene has CDR1 SSHAT and CDR2 FNYEAQ (reference sequence). The CDR3 DNA follows: TGTGCTAGCAGCACCGGGACAGGGGGTCAAGAGACCCAGTACTTC. It specifies CASSTGTGGQETQYF.

The chain combines TRBV27 with TRBJ1-5; TRBD1 might be the D (5 bases). V was clipped by 0 bases and J by 2 bases, with 14 bases between them. CDR3 size: 17 residues. The germline CDR1 and CDR2 sequences are MNHEY and SMNVEV (reference sequence). Written as DNA, the CDR3 is TGTGCCAGCAGTTTATCGAGCCAGGGCGTCGGCAATCAGCCCCAGCATTTT. Its translation is CASSLSSQGVGNQPQHF.

The V call is TRBV6-5, the J call TRBJ1-1; 8 nucleotides agree with TRBD1. The CDR3 extends over 14 amino acids. V shed 5 bases and J 7 bases; nucleotides not matched to a gene: 9. Germline loops: CDR1 MNHEY, CDR2 SVGAGI. Here the CDR3 reads CASSPAGTGLEAFF. The CDR3 region has the DNA TGTGCCAGCAGTCCGGCCGGGACAGGACTTGAAGCTTTCTTT.

There are a few counts of this clone. The chain uses TRBV25-1 and TRBJ1-6; no clear D gene. The CDR3 has 13 residues. Deletions cut 4 bases from V and 8 bases from J, with 9 bases between. CDR1 MGHDK and CDR2 SYGVNS come from the germline V gene. The CDR3 coding sequence is TGTGCCAGCAGTGTATCGACTGATTCACCCCTCCACTTT. Translation gives CASSVSTDSPLHF.

In this sample, this clone turned up a few times. The chain couples TRBV7-8 to TRBJ1-5, with D possibly TRBD1 on 5 matching bases. Deletions cut 5 bases from V and 7 bases from J, with 15 bases between. CDR3 size: 14 residues. CDR1 SGHVS and CDR2 FQNEAQ come from the germline V gene. The CDR3 DNA reads as TGTGCCAGCAGCCAGGAGGGGTATGGGCAGCCCCAGCATTTT. Its protein is CASSQEGYGQPQHF.

The rearrangement links TRBV9 to TRBJ2-5; TRBD2 matches at 12 bases. V lost 4 bases to trimming and J lost 5 bases; unmatched junction nucleotides: 9. The CDR3 covers 16 residues. Per germline, CDR1 SGDLS and CDR2 YYNGEE. The CDR3 nucleotides are TGTGCCAGCAGCCTTCAGCCTAGCGGGGGGGTGGAGACCCAGTACTTC. It codes for CASSLQPSGGVETQYF.

The chain combines TRBV2 with TRBJ1-1; TRBD1 matches 7 bases. After removal of 6 bases from V and 1 base from J, the junction contained 5 bases not matched to a gene. CDR3 length: 14 residues. The germline V gene encodes CDR1 SNHLY and CDR2 FYNNEI. CDR3 region: CASRGDSPNTEAFF. The DNA of the CDR3 is TGTGCCAGCAGAGGGGACAGTCCGAACACTGAAGCTTTCTTT.

V gene TRBV7-2 combines with J gene TRBJ1-1; 7 nucleotides line up with TRBD1. The CDR3 runs 14 residues. Germline CDR1 reads SGHTA; CDR2 reads FQGNSA. The trim removed 5 bases at V and 7 bases at J, leaving 10 bases unmatched. CDR3 nucleotide sequence: TGTGCCAGCAGCCCCACACAGGGGTTCGTTGAAGCTTTCTTT. Protein: CASSPTQGFVEAFF.

The chain recombines TRBV30 with TRBJ2-5; TRBD2 matches at 7 bases. Germline V gives CDR1 GTSNPN, CDR2 SVGIG (reference sequence). The CDR3 contains 13 residues. Trimming at V came to 0 bases and at J to 4 bases, leaving 2 bases not matched to a gene. The DNA for the CDR3 is TGTGCCTGGAGTGTGGGGGGGAGAGAGACCCAGTACTTC. This encodes CAWSVGGRETQYF. Based on the CDR3 plus reference TRBV30 and TRBJ2-5, the full variable domain is SQTIHQWPATLVQPVGSPLSLECTVEGTSNPNLYWYRQAAGRGLQLLFYSVGIGQISSEVPQNLSASRPQDRQFILSSKKLLLSDSGFYLCAWSVGGRETQYFGPGTRLLVL.

The V gene is TRBV19, the J gene TRBJ2-3, with a tentative D call TRBD2 (7 bases). V was trimmed by 3 bases and J by 4 bases, leaving 11 bases between them. The germline gives CDR1 LNHDA, CDR2 SQIVND (reference sequence). The CDR3 runs to 14 residues. CDR3 nucleotide sequence: TGTGCCAGTAGTATGCAGGGGAGGGCAGATACGCAGTATTTT. It is translated as CASSMQGRADTQYF.

The chain combines TRBV5-1 with TRBJ1-4; possible D gene TRBD1, 5 bases. Trimming shortened V by 1 base and J by 12 bases, and 16 bases separated the two germline ends. This CDR3 has 14 amino acids. Germline assignment: CDR1 SGHRS and CDR2 YFSETQ. The CDR3: CASSLLRGGRELFF. CDR3 DNA sequence: TGCGCCAGCAGCTTGCTTCGCGGGGGTCGGGAACTGTTTTTT. Looking up the rest from reference TRBV5-1 and TRBJ1-4 gives the full variable domain: KAGVTQTPRYLIKTRGQQVTLSCSPISGHRSVSWYQQTPGQGLQFLFEYFSETQRNKGNFPGRFSGRQFSNSRSEMNVSTLELGDSALYLCASSLLRGGRELFFGSGTQLSVL.

The chain joins TRBV7-2 to TRBJ2-7; D is unresolved. The germline V and J ends were trimmed by 2 bases and 5 bases, with 4 bases remaining between them. Germline V gene data show CDR1 as SGHTA and CDR2 as FQGNSA. CDR3 size: 11 residues. DNA of the CDR3: TGTGCCAGCAGCTTAACCCACGAGCAGTACTTC. It encodes CASSLTHEQYF.

The chain has TRBV2 and TRBJ2-2; 11 bases line up with TRBD1. Germline V gene data show CDR1 as SNHLY and CDR2 as FYNNEI. J was trimmed by 6 bases and V by 6 bases; bases with no gene match: 3. The CDR3 contains 14 residues. CDR3 coding DNA: TGTGCCAGCAGGCGGACAGGGGGCCCCGGGGAGCTGTTTTTT. Translating gives CASRRTGGPGELFF.

The chain is built from TRBV10-3 and TRBJ2-7; D gene ambiguous. The CDR3 has 13 residues. CDR1 ENHRY and CDR2 SYGVKD come from the germline V gene. V lost 4 bases and J lost 0, with 7 bases in between. CDR3 residues: CAISGVSSYEQYF. As DNA, the CDR3 is TGTGCCATCAGTGGGGTCAGCTCCTACGAGCAGTACTTC.

V is TRBV6-5 and J is TRBJ1-2; 7 nucleotides align to TRBD1. The CDR3 has 13 residues. Germline lookup yields CDR1 MNHEY and CDR2 SVGAGI. Losses at the gene ends were 5 bases for V and 8 bases for J; bases not matched to a gene: 8. CDR3 loop: CASSRQQGSGYTF. CDR3 in DNA: TGTGCCAGCAGTCGACAACAGGGGAGCGGCTACACCTTC.

This clone was detected only a few times. V and J are TRBV19 and TRBJ1-5; D unresolved. V lost 3 bases and J 1 base, leaving 13 bases between the germline ends. Germline CDR1 is LNHDA and CDR2 is SQIVND (reference sequence). The CDR3 sequence is 16 residues long. CDR3 region: CASSILGSHSNQPQHF. The CDR3 coding sequence is TGTGCCAGTAGTATTCTCGGAAGTCACAGCAATCAGCCCCAGCATTTT.

The chain is built from TRBV7-2 and TRBJ2-1; weak D call: TRBD2 (6 bases). The CDR3 is 15 amino acids. The V gene's germline CDR1 is SGHTA and CDR2 FQGNSA. The germline V and J ends were trimmed by 6 bases and 2 bases, with 14 bases remaining between them. CDR3 in amino acids: CASRSFGGTYNEQFF. CDR3 nucleotide sequence: TGTGCCAGCAGATCCTTTGGGGGGACCTACAATGAGCAGTTCTTC.